The present T cell receptor beta chain was sequenced within a study of metastatic and nonmetastatic thyroid tumors. About the research overall: Comparison of repertoires was carried out across blood and tumor or nodule tissue from malignant and benign thyroid patients. Study findings and constraints: Reports indicated that malignant thyroid tumors showed significantly higher TCR beta diversity than benign nodules did, in blood and tumor.

This CDR3 comprises 13 residues. Trimming cost V 5 bases and J 1 base, with 3 bases left between them. From germline, CDR1 is SEHNR and CDR2 FQNEAQ (reference sequence). This clone has a count of ten or more. As yet, its antigen is unknown. Before thyroid surgery, none of the patients had received any treatment. Per the study methods: A classifier of distant metastasis in papillary thyroid cancer was built from CDR3 differences (across clinicopathological groups). Through MiXCR, TCRdb re-clonotyped the PCR reads. These V and J calls originate from TCRdb's pipeline instead of the authors' own analysis. The data show about 30,000 clones, approximately 25% seen once.

Sequencing was carried out using blood. The receptor comes from a female donor with papillary thyroid cancer or a benign thyroid nodule (not recorded which). Some clones in this sample may be carry-over from other donors' samples. This chain links TRBV7-9 with TRBJ2-6; D not resolved. CDR3 sequence: CASSRSGANVLTF. As DNA, the CDR3 is TGTGCCAGCAGCCGATCTGGGGCCAACGTCCTGACTTTC.